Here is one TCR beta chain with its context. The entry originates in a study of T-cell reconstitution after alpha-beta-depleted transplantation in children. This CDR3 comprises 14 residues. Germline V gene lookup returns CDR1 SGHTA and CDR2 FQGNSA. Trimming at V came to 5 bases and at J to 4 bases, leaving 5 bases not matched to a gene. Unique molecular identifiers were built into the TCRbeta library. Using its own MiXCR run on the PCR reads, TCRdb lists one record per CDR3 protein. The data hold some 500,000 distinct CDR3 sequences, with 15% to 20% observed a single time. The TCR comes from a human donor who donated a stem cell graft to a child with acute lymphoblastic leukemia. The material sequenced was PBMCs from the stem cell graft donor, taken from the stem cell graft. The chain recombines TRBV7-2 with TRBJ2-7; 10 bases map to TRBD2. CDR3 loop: CASSRTSGLYEQYF. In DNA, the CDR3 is TGTGCCAGCAGCCGGACTAGCGGATTATACGAGCAGTACTTC.